The next 10 T cell receptor beta chains were all read from a single sample in a study of T cell responses to AZD1222 COVID-19 vaccine. Some clones are missing from TCRdb's copy, which holds only in-frame ones; the method was immunoSEQ multiplex PCR. The sample has roughly 150,000 clones, 87% seen once. This specimen was peripheral blood, taken 28 days after the second AZD1222 dose. Receptors were obtained from an adult who received the AZD1222 COVID-19 vaccine.

The chain has TRBV11-1 and TRBJ2-1, with 11 bases lining up with TRBD2. Trimming at V came to 5 bases and at J to 3 bases, leaving 3 bases not matched to a gene. CDR1 and CDR2 (germline): SGHAT, FQDESV (reference sequence). The CDR3 covers 15 residues. The CDR3 DNA follows: TGTGCCAGCAGCCCCGGGACTAGCGGCTACAATGAGCAGTTCTTC. This encodes CASSPGTSGYNEQFF.

The chain carries TRBV10-3 and TRBJ2-1, with a possible D match to TRBD2 (6 bases). Trimming left V 2 bases short and J 7 bases short, with 15 bases between. Looked up from germline, CDR1 is ENHRY and CDR2 is SYGVKD. The CDR3 covers 15 residues. Here the CDR3 reads CAISEPVGRRNEQFF. The CDR3 region has the DNA TGTGCCATCAGTGAGCCGGTTGGGAGGAGGAATGAGCAGTTCTTC.

This chain uses TRBV28 with TRBJ2-2, with 10 bases matching TRBD2. J gave up 6 bases and V 8 bases, and 9 bases lay outside the gene matches. CDR1 is MDHEN and CDR2 is SYDVKM in the germline V gene. The CDR3 consists of 15 residues. CDR3 sequence (DNA): TGTGCCAGCCGGGGGCTAGCGGGAGTTTCCGGGGAGCTGTTTTTT. Protein: CASRGLAGVSGELFF. Complete variable domain (other parts from reference TRBV28 and TRBJ2-2): DVKVTQSSRYLVKRTGEKVFLECVQDMDHENMFWYRQDPGLGLRLIYFSYDVKMKEKGDIPEGYSVSREKKERFSLILESASTNQTSMYLCASRGLAGVSGELFFGEGSRLTVL.

The CDR3 is CASGMTGMVYGYTF. In DNA form, the CDR3 reads TGTGCCAGCGGAATGACAGGGATGGTCTATGGCTACACCTTC. The chain recombines TRBV27 with TRBJ1-2; 7 nucleotides line up with TRBD1. The trim removed 8 bases at V and 4 bases at J, leaving 10 bases unmatched. The germline V gene has CDR1 MNHEY and CDR2 SMNVEV (reference sequence). This CDR3 has 14 amino acids.

This chain uses TRBV6-2 or TRBV6-3 with TRBJ1-1; unclear D gene. The CDR3 is made up of 15 amino acids. V gave up 0 bases and J gave up 1 base, with 9 bases separating them. Germline V CDR1 and CDR2: MNHEY, SVGEGT. The CDR3 protein is CASSYSTSQNTEAFF. The CDR3 nucleotides read TGTGCCAGCAGTTACTCGACGTCGCAGAACACTGAAGCTTTCTTT.

The table lists this clone with a few counts. V usage is TRBV3-1 (or the pseudogene TRBV3-2) and J usage is TRBJ1-2; D is ambiguous. V was clipped by 1 base and J by 8 bases, with 8 bases between them. This CDR3 has 12 amino acids. From germline, CDR1 is LGHDT and CDR2 YNNKEL (reference sequence). The CDR3 sequence is CASSQAVGGYTF. The CDR3 DNA follows: TGTGCCAGCAGCCAAGCTGTTGGAGGCTACACCTTC.

This clone appeared a few times. The J gene is TRBJ2-7, the V gene TRBV5-1, with D possibly being TRBD1 or TRBD2 (5 bases each). Trimming shortened V by 6 bases and J by 6 bases, and 16 bases separated the two germline ends. The CDR3 extends over 13 amino acids. Germline lookup yields CDR1 SGHRS and CDR2 YFSETQ. The CDR3 coding sequence is TGCGCCAGCACCTCCGAGGGGACGGGCGAGCAGTACTTC. It yields the protein CASTSEGTGEQYF.

This chain connects TRBV11-3 to TRBJ2-1; 10 nucleotides match TRBD2. Germline V gene sequence: CDR1 SGHNT, CDR2 YENEEA. J lost 7 bases, V lost 1 base, and 7 bases had no gene match. CDR3 size: 16 residues. This CDR3 reads CASSLGSSGRVNEQFF. In DNA form, the CDR3 reads TGTGCCAGCAGCTTAGGGTCTAGCGGGAGAGTAAATGAGCAGTTCTTC.

The J gene is TRBJ2-6, the V gene TRBV5-1; TRBD1 might be the D (6 bases). Germline V lookup: CDR1 SGHRS, CDR2 YFSETQ. This CDR3 is built from 18 residues. V lost 0 bases and J 2 bases, leaving 15 bases between the germline ends. Here the CDR3 DNA reads TGCGCCAGCAGCTTGGCCCTAACAGGGCGGCCTGGGGCCAACGTCCTGACTTTC. It is translated as CASSLALTGRPGANVLTF.

This clone appeared a single time. The chain carries TRBV20-1 and TRBJ2-3; D might be TRBD1 (6 bases). Germline V gene sequence: CDR1 DFQATT, CDR2 SNEGSKA (reference sequence). The CDR3 runs 10 residues. The CDR3 region is CSIRGDTQYF. CDR3 DNA: TGCAGCATAAGGGGGGATACGCAGTATTTT.